The 19 T cell receptor beta chains below were found in one sample sequenced in a study of T cell clonality in common variable immunodeficiency. Notes on the study in general: Common variable immunodeficiency TCR beta sequences reportedly had fewer deletions and N-nucleotide insertions.

No antigen is known for these receptors. Using immunoSEQ multiplex PCR, the repertoire was profiled, and TCRdb retains in-frame clones only, with some absent. The sample was found to contain some 20,000 clones, and every one recurs. The source material was peripheral blood mononuclear cells. The receptors were gathered from a human donor with common variable immunodeficiency.

This clone was counted a few times. The DNA ends 3 residues before the CDR3 does, and the rest of the CDR3 is filled in from the germline J gene. The chain recombines TRBV7-9 with TRBJ2-5; D is perhaps TRBD1 (6 bases). Germline V gene lookup returns CDR1 SEHNR and CDR2 FQNEAQ (reference sequence). V lost 0 bases and J lost 5, with 10 bases in between. This CDR3 is built from 14 residues. The DNA read from the CDR3 is TGTGCCAGCAGCTTAGCGGGGCAGGGGGAGACC. Its protein is CASSLAGQGET. The full-length CDR3 reads as CASSLAGQGETQYF.

This clone occurred a few times. The missing CDR3 end, 3 residues past where the read stops, is filled in from the germline J gene. The J gene is TRBJ1-6, the V gene TRBV7-2; D unclear. Germline CDR1 is SGHTA and CDR2 is FQGNSA. V was trimmed by 4 bases and J by 10 bases, leaving 14 bases between them. The CDR3 sequence is 14 residues long. The DNA read from the CDR3 is TGTGCCAGCAGCTCCCCAGGAGGAAGATCACCC. Encoded protein: CASSSPGGRSP. The whole CDR3 region reads CASSSPGGRSPLHF.

This clone was detected only a few times. Sequencing ends 3 residues short of the CDR3 end; the germline J gene provides the rest. The V call is TRBV18, the J call TRBJ2-3; TRBD2 aligns across 9 bases. Germline trimming cut 3 bases from V and 6 bases from J; bases unmatched to any gene: 13. Germline V gene sequence: CDR1 KGHSH, CDR2 LQKENI. The CDR3 extends over 17 amino acids. CDR3 protein: CASSPRSAGGSIDTQYF. CDR3 bases read: TGTGCCAGCTCACCTCGGTCGGCGGGGGGGTCGATTGATACG.

This clone was seen a few times. The read finishes 3 residues shy of the CDR3 end, and the germline J gene is used to complete it. The genes are TRBV13 and TRBJ2-1; 13 bases are a match to TRBD2. The CDR3 has 20 residues. Germline trimming cut 2 bases from V and 4 bases from J; bases unmatched to any gene: 14. CDR1 PRHDT and CDR2 FYEKMQ come from the germline V gene (reference sequence). CDR3 sequence reads: CASSLRMGTTGLAGYNEQFF. The sequenced part of the CDR3 DNA is TGTGCCAGCAGCTTACGTATGGGAACCACGGGACTAGCGGGATACAATGAG.

This clone was seen a handful of times. The read is 3 residues too short to cover the CDR3 end, so that end is filled in from the germline J gene. The genes are TRBV19 and TRBJ2-4; D tentatively fits TRBD1 or TRBD2 (7 bases each). The CDR3 consists of 15 residues. V lost 7 bases, J lost 6 bases, and 19 bases lay in between. The germline V gene encodes CDR1 LNHDA and CDR2 SQIVND (reference sequence). The CDR3 loop reads CASTPLTGRGNIQYF. CDR3 DNA, as far as it was read: TGTGCCAGTACTCCTTTGACAGGGAGGGGAAACATT.

To note about this clone: The CDR3 end lies 3 residues beyond the end of the read and is filled in from the germline J gene. The chain uses TRBV18 and TRBJ1-5; the match to TRBD1 covers 8 bases. Germline lookup yields CDR1 KGHSH and CDR2 LQKENI. J gave up 7 bases and V 6 bases, and 5 bases lay outside the gene matches. The CDR3 sequence is 13 residues long. The sequenced part of the CDR3 DNA is TGTGCCAGCTCGGCAGACAGGGGCCAGCCC. Translated: CASSADRGQP. The full CDR3 protein is CASSADRGQPQHF.

This clone was counted a few times. The observed sequence ends 3 residues before the CDR3 terminus, with the missing tail filled in from the germline J gene. This sequence joins TRBV7-9 and TRBJ1-4; 10 bases align to TRBD1. The V gene's germline CDR1 is SEHNR and CDR2 FQNEAQ (reference sequence). This CDR3 has 14 residues. The trim removed 8 bases at V and 5 bases at J, leaving 5 bases unmatched. The CDR3 reads CASGLDRGNEKLFF. The CDR3 bases that were read are TGTGCCAGCGGCCTGGACAGGGGGAATGAAAAA.

To note about this clone: The DNA ends 3 residues before the CDR3 does, and the rest of the CDR3 is filled in from the germline J gene. This chain connects TRBV7-9 to TRBJ2-7, with D possibly matching TRBD2 (6 bases). The CDR3 totals 14 residues. V lost 6 bases and J lost 4, with 16 bases in between. Germline CDR1 is SEHNR and CDR2 is FQNEAQ (reference sequence). The CDR3 DNA, read in part, is TGTGCCAGCAGTGGGGACTCATGGGGGTACGAG. This translates into CASSGDSWGYE. In full, the CDR3 is CASSGDSWGYEQYF.

This clone is categorized as medium-sized (0.01 to 0.1%). The read falls 3 residues short of the CDR3 end, and the missing part is taken from the germline J gene. This chain joins TRBV12-3 or TRBV12-4 and TRBJ1-1; 7 bases are shared with TRBD1. CDR3 size: 14 residues. J lost 5 bases, V lost 3 bases, and 6 bases had no gene match. The CDR3 is CASSFSDRWTEAFF. The DNA read from the CDR3 is TGTGCCAGCAGTTTCTCGGACAGGTGGACTGAA.

About this clone: The CDR3 is cut off 3 residues early in the read; its end comes from the germline J gene. The V call is TRBV7-2, the J call TRBJ1-4; a weak D match, TRBD1 (5 bases). Germline assignment: CDR1 SGHTA and CDR2 FQGNSA. V was clipped by 2 bases and J by 7 bases, with 8 bases between them. CDR3 length: 13 amino acids. Partial CDR3 DNA: TGTGCCAGCAGCTTACAGGGAGCTGAAAAA. It codes for CASSLQGAEK. The entire CDR3 protein reads CASSLQGAEKLFF.

As for this clone: The CDR3 is cut off 3 residues early in the read; its end comes from the germline J gene. This sample also contains other DNA sequences that code for the same CDR3. The rearrangement uses TRBV19 and TRBJ2-2, with D perhaps TRBD2 (5 bases). V was trimmed by 6 bases and J by 3 bases, leaving 11 bases between them. The CDR3 length is 14 residues. In germline, CDR1 is LNHDA, CDR2 SQIVND (reference sequence). Here the CDR3 reads CASRRTGYTGELFF. The sequenced CDR3 bases are TGTGCCAGTAGAAGGACGGGGTACACCGGGGAG.

As concerns this clone: The CDR3 goes on 3 residues after the read ends, and that part is filled in from the germline J gene. This rearrangement joins TRBV6-2 or TRBV6-3 to TRBJ2-2; 8 nucleotides match TRBD2. The CDR3 is made up of 14 amino acids. V shed 4 bases, J shed 6 bases, and the junction held 4 bases outside the gene matches. Germline V gene lookup returns CDR1 MNHEY and CDR2 SVGEGT. CDR3 amino acids: CASSLTSAAGELFF. CDR3 DNA, as far as it was read: TGTGCCAGCAGTTTGACTAGCGCGGCCGGGGAG.

Turning to this clone: The DNA ends 3 residues before the CDR3 does, and the rest of the CDR3 is filled in from the germline J gene. This sequence joins TRBV2 and TRBJ1-2; 7 nucleotides align to TRBD1. J gave up 0 bases and V 10 bases, and 17 bases lay outside the gene matches. Germline V CDR1 and CDR2: SNHLY, FYNNEI. The CDR3 contains 17 residues. Incomplete CDR3 DNA: TGTGCCAACACAGAGACAGGGAGGATCGGAGCTAACTATGGC. Residues: CANTETGRIGANYG. The entire CDR3 is CANTETGRIGANYGYTF.

CDR3 residues: CASRLQGGEQFF. Incomplete CDR3 DNA: TGTGCCAGCAGACTCCAGGGAGGTGAG. The chain is built from TRBV7-9 and TRBJ2-1, with D tentatively TRBD2 (6 bases). The CDR3 end lies 3 residues beyond the end of the read and is filled in from the germline J gene. In germline, CDR1 is SEHNR, CDR2 FQNEAQ (reference sequence). Trimming removed 6 bases from V and 9 bases from J, with 12 bases in between. This CDR3 comprises 12 residues.

On this clone itself: Read coverage stops 3 residues before the CDR3 terminus; the germline J gene supplies the remainder. The identical CDR3 is also encoded by other nucleotide sequences in the sample. V gene TRBV18 combines with J gene TRBJ2-3; TRBD2 aligns across 11 bases. The germline CDR1 and CDR2 sequences are KGHSH and LQKENI. The CDR3 runs to 15 residues. Trimming at V came to 3 bases and at J to 3 bases, leaving 2 bases not matched to a gene. CDR3 sequence: CASSPGLAGTDTQYF. Partial CDR3 DNA: TGTGCCAGCTCACCCGGACTAGCGGGTACAGATACG.

The table lists this clone with many counts. The sequence runs out 3 residues before the end of the CDR3; the remainder is reconstructed from the germline J gene. Other nucleotide sequences in the sample specify the same CDR3. The rearrangement uses TRBV29-1 and TRBJ2-1, with 7 bases that match TRBD2. Germline values: CDR1 SQVTM, CDR2 ANQGSEA. The trim removed 0 bases at V and 3 bases at J, leaving 8 bases unmatched. This CDR3 has 16 amino acids. The DNA read from the CDR3 is TGCAGCGTTGAAGATCGGAGAGGGACTAACTACAATGAG. Translation gives CSVEDRRGTNYNE. The CDR3, in full, reads CSVEDRRGTNYNEQFF.

A remark on this clone: The CDR3 extends 3 residues past the end of the read, so its final part is completed from the germline J gene. The rearrangement joins TRBV19 to TRBJ2-1; D remains ambiguous. V lost 5 bases and J 9 bases, leaving 14 bases between the germline ends. Germline V gene lookup returns CDR1 LNHDA and CDR2 SQIVND (reference sequence). This CDR3 is built from 13 residues. The CDR3 DNA, read in part, is TGTGCCAGTAGTCCACTCACGGGTTTTGAG. Amino acid sequence: CASSPLTGFE. In full, the CDR3 is CASSPLTGFEQFF. Full variable domain (remainder filled in from reference TRBV19 and TRBJ2-1): DGGITQSPKYLFRKEGQNVTLSCEQNLNHDAMYWYRQDPGQGLRLIYYSQIVNDFQKGDIAEGYSVSREKKESFPLTVTSAQKNPTAFYLCASSPLTGFEQFFGPGTRLTVL.

This clone was observed many times. The read gets to within 3 residues of the CDR3 end, and the germline J gene fills in the rest. This chain joins TRBV6-4 and TRBJ2-2; the match to TRBD1 covers 9 bases. CDR1 is MRHNA, CDR2 SNTAGT, per germline. The V gene end was trimmed by 0 bases and the J gene end by 7 bases; junction bases not matched to a gene: 6. The CDR3 contains 16 residues. The CDR3 here is CASSDSQQGAGGELFF. Incomplete CDR3 DNA: TGTGCCAGCAGTGACTCGCAACAGGGGGCTGGCGGGGAG.

This clone was seen a handful of times. Coverage ceases 3 residues before the CDR3 finishes, and the germline J gene fills in the end. The V gene is TRBV20-1, the J gene TRBJ2-5; 9 bases are shared with TRBD1. Germline V gene data show CDR1 as DFQATT and CDR2 as SNEGSKA (reference sequence). The CDR3 has 16 amino acids. The ends lost 0 bases at V and 0 bases at J; junction bases unmatched: 5. The sequenced part of the CDR3 DNA is TGCAGTGCTAGAGATTGGGGGACAGGGTACCAAGAGACC. It translates to CSARDWGTGYQET. The full CDR3 reads CSARDWGTGYQETQYF.